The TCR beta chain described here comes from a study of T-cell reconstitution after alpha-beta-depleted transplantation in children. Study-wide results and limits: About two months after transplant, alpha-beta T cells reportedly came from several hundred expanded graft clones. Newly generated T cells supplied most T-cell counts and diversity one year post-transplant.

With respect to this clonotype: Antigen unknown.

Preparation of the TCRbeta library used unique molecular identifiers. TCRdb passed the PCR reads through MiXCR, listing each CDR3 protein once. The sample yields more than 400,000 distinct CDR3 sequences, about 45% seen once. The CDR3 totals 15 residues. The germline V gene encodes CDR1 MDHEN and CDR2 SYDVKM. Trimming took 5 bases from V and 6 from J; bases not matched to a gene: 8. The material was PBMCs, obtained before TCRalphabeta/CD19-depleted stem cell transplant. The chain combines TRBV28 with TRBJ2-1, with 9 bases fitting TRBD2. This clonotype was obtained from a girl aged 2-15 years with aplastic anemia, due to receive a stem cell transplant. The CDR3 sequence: CASSVPSGITNEQFF. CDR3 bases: TGTGCCAGCAGTGTCCCTAGCGGGATAACCAATGAGCAGTTCTTC.